The rows below give T cell receptor beta chains drawn from one sample of a study of T-cell memory formation after mild COVID-19. TCRdb recomputed calls from the 5' RACE reads with MiXCR, one row per CDR3 protein. The sample has 120,000 to 150,000 distinct CDR3 sequences, about 19% seen once. Sequenced sample: PBMCs or a T cell subset sorted from them (not recorded which). These receptor sequences come from an adult woman who had mild COVID-19 (a few samples of this study predate the infection). Cell type and time point are not known. The CDR3 runs from the conserved cysteine through the conserved F or W.

CDR3 length,V gene,J gene,CDR3 protein
16,TRBV4-2,TRBJ2-2,CASRQPGQMNTGELFF
15,TRBV7-2,TRBJ2-5,CASSSRRRGGETQYF
15,TRBV20-1,TRBJ2-5,CSALRAGGPQETQYF
19,TRBV19,TRBJ2-2,CASSIHRGRAGTAHGELFF
16,TRBV12-3/TRBV12-4,TRBJ2-7,CASSLRGQGSSYEQYF
16,TRBV6-6,TRBJ1-2,CASSYSPGTGIRGYTF
16,TRBV3-1,TRBJ2-7,CASSLRLGGQPYEQYF
19,TRBV5-1,TRBJ2-1,CASSSGHSGGALSFYEQFF
16,TRBV7-2,TRBJ1-5,CASSLGSGTENQPQHF
12,TRBV9,TRBJ1-2,CASSATEDGYTF
14,TRBV18,TRBJ2-5,CASSPRAGQETQYF
15,TRBV3-1,TRBJ1-2,CASSQWQAQLYGYTF
13,TRBV10-3,TRBJ2-3,CAISSSSTDTQYF
14,TRBV7-2,TRBJ2-3,CASSLLPRTDTQYF
15,TRBV20-1,TRBJ2-3,CSARVSLSRTDTQYF
14,TRBV12-3/TRBV12-4,TRBJ2-7,CASSLQAKAYEQYF
17,TRBV30,TRBJ1-1,CAWSVPAPRRPNTEAFF
14,TRBV19,TRBJ1-1,CASSFRDKVSEAFF
21,TRBV5-1,TRBJ2-3,CASSLNGLGLAGGLRADTQYF
16,TRBV6-5,TRBJ1-2,CASSSNSLGQGYGYTF
15,TRBV4-2,TRBJ1-5,CASSQGPIGGQPQHF
16,TRBV7-6,TRBJ1-6,CASSPGQGGLNSPLHF
16,TRBV7-9,TRBJ2-7,CASSLAKGHPSYEQYF
14,TRBV5-1,TRBJ1-2,CASSVDSEAYGYTF
15,TRBV4-2,TRBJ1-5,CASSQTDRGRQPQHF
16,TRBV5-1,TRBJ1-2,CASSWDPGTGNYGYTF
14,TRBV7-2,TRBJ2-3,CASSVPPRPDTQYF
13,TRBV20-1,TRBJ2-5,CSASAGGQETQYF
17,TRBV3-1,TRBJ2-4,CASSPSGLAGAKNIQYF
14,TRBV29-1,TRBJ2-5,CSVELAVYQETQYF
11,TRBV6-5,TRBJ2-1,CASMVSGEQFF
13,TRBV5-1,TRBJ1-1,CACRQPPNTEAFF
15,TRBV20-1,TRBJ2-7,CSAKGTGGFFYEQYF
16,TRBV28,TRBJ1-1,CASSLIPGSGNTEAFF
16,TRBV7-2,TRBJ1-5,CASSSQGTGSNQPQHF
20,TRBV7-9,TRBJ2-5,CASSLGNSLPSGGHQETQYF
15,TRBV6-2/TRBV6-3,TRBJ2-1,CASRAGLAGVNEQFF
14,TRBV12-3/TRBV12-4,TRBJ1-5,CASTSGYSNQPQHF
16,TRBV12-3/TRBV12-4,TRBJ1-1,CASSSPHRAVNTEAFF
18,TRBV2,TRBJ1-5,CASSELGGGPSSNQPQHF
14,TRBV27,TRBJ2-1,CASSLGRGSNEQFF
15,TRBV7-9,TRBJ2-6,CASSLGDSGANVLTF
13,TRBV29-1,TRBJ2-5,CSVERGGRETQYF
16,TRBV5-1,TRBJ1-2,CASSLGTGASNYGYTF
14,TRBV9,TRBJ1-4,CASSNRASREKLFF
15,TRBV7-9,TRBJ2-3,CASSRLAGVEDTQYF
13,TRBV11-1,TRBJ1-5,CASSAGFLEPQHF
19,TRBV24-1,TRBJ1-5,CATSDYRDTAINSNQPQHF
13,TRBV24-1,TRBJ1-1,CATSDAGHTEAFF
14,TRBV27,TRBJ2-5,CASSGLFDQETQYF